The 21 T cell receptor beta chains in this list originate from one sample, sequenced in a study of regulatory T cells in long-lasting Graves disease. iRepertoire HTBI primers and Arm-PCR of CDR3 regions built TCR beta libraries. TCRdb analysed the multiplex PCR reads with MiXCR anew, one entry per CDR3 protein. The table records fewer than 550,000 distinct CDR3 sequences, approximately 16% of them present only once. Time point in this sample: newly diagnosed GD, antithyroid drugs for less than 3 months. The TCR library was made from RNA that had been extracted from PBMCs in TRIzol. The sample was also linked to a second study, of T cells in Graves' hyperthyroidism and ophthalmopathy.

The sample was peripheral blood mononuclear cells (PBMCs), taken at new diagnosis, from a patient treated with antithyroid drugs. These receptors were collected from a middle-aged woman with Graves disease.

The chain links TRBV6-1 to TRBJ1-1, with D unresolved. V lost 10 bases and J 10 bases, leaving 10 bases between the germline ends. The CDR3 runs 9 residues. Germline V lookup: CDR1 MNHNS, CDR2 SASEGT. The CDR3 sequence is CATDYIAFF. CDR3 DNA: TGTGCCACCGACTACATAGCTTTCTTT.

This clonotype has ten or more counts. This chain joins TRBV20-1 and TRBJ1-2, with 11 positions matching TRBD1. The junction had 7 bases not matched to a gene; V was cut back by 2 bases and J by 2 bases. CDR1 is DFQATT and CDR2 is SNEGSKA in the germline V gene (reference sequence). This CDR3 is 16 amino acids long. The CDR3 sequence is CSARRTGGWRNYGYTF. Written as DNA, the CDR3 is TGCAGTGCTAGAAGGACAGGGGGCTGGAGGAACTATGGCTACACCTTC.

This clonotype was detected many times. The V call is TRBV3-1, the J call TRBJ1-2; D is ambiguous. Trimming shortened V by 2 bases and J by 2 bases, and 12 bases separated the two germline ends. CDR3 length: 15 amino acids. From germline, CDR1 is LGHDT and CDR2 YNNKEL (reference sequence). CDR3 DNA sequence: TGTGCCAGCAGCCAAAGAAGAGGGAAAAACTATGGCTACACCTTC. Translated, it gives CASSQRRGKNYGYTF.

In its sample, this clonotype was seen a few times. The rearrangement joins TRBV5-4 to TRBJ1-1; TRBD1 might be the D (5 bases). CDR3 size: 15 residues. Germline lookup yields CDR1 SGHNT and CDR2 YYREEE (reference sequence). The V end was cut by 4 bases, the J end by 4 bases, with 17 bases between. The CDR3 region is CASSSLSGPGTEAFF. The DNA of the CDR3 is TGTGCCAGCAGCAGTTTATCAGGGCCTGGCACTGAAGCTTTCTTT.

This clonotype showed up just a few times. The rearrangement links TRBV5-1 to TRBJ1-2, with 7 bases that match TRBD1. The CDR3 loop spans 15 amino acids. Per the germline V gene, CDR1 is SGHRS and CDR2 is YFSETQ. With V trimmed by 0 bases and J by 2 bases, 4 bases remained unmatched. The CDR3 region is CASSLEWGQNYGYTF. The CDR3 DNA sequence: TGCGCCAGCAGCTTGGAGTGGGGACAGAACTATGGCTACACCTTC.

This clonotype has only a few counts. The chain combines TRBV28 with TRBJ2-3; D might be TRBD2 (5 bases). Germline CDR1 is MDHEN and CDR2 is SYDVKM. There are 12 residues in the CDR3. Here the CDR3 reads CASTPGVETQYF. CDR3 in DNA: TGTGCTTCTACCCCCGGGGTGGAAACGCAGTATTTT. The full variable domain, completed using reference TRBV28 and TRBJ2-3, is DVKVTQSSRYLVKRTGEKVFLECVQDMDHENMFWYRQDPGLGLRLIYFSYDVKMKEKGDIPEGYSVSREKKERFSLILESASTNQTSMYLCASTPGVETQYFGPGTRLTVL.

This sequence joins TRBV11-2 and TRBJ2-5; 10 bases align to TRBD2. The CDR3 consists of 17 residues. Losses at the gene ends were 1 base for V and 5 bases for J; bases not matched to a gene: 10. CDR1 is SGHAT, CDR2 FQNNGV, per germline. Here the CDR3 DNA reads TGTGCCAGCAGCTTAGGGGTTAGCGGGGGGACCTTTGAGACCCAGTACTTC. Translated: CASSLGVSGGTFETQYF.

With regard to this clonotype: Since a much larger clone is just one base distant, this may be a read error. The CDR3 region is CASSQMVRGEQFF. The DNA for the CDR3 is TGTGCCAGCAGCCAAATGGTGAGGGGTGAGCAGTTCTTC. The V gene is TRBV3-1, the J gene TRBJ2-1; D possibly uses TRBD1 or TRBD2 (5 bases each). V was shortened by 2 bases and J by 9 bases, with 11 bases between the two germline ends. The germline CDR1 and CDR2 sequences are LGHDT and YNNKEL (reference sequence). This CDR3 contains 13 residues.

A few counts support this clonotype. V usage is TRBV10-3 and J usage is TRBJ2-4; 9 bases match TRBD1. Trimming cost V 2 bases and J 0 bases; bases outside gene matches: 2. The CDR3 extends over 16 amino acids. Germline-derived CDR1 and CDR2 are ENHRY and SYGVKD. The CDR3 region has the DNA TGTGCCATCAGTGAGACAGGGGGCTTAGCCAAAAACATTCAGTACTTC. It specifies CAISETGGLAKNIQYF.

This clonotype was found a few times. V is TRBV28 and J is TRBJ1-5, with TRBD1 matching over 8 bases. The CDR3 has 15 amino acids. V trimming: 4 bases; J trimming: 0 bases; junction bases outside the gene matches: 2. Germline assignment: CDR1 MDHEN and CDR2 SYDVKM. CDR3: CASSWTGISNQPQHF. CDR3 coding DNA: TGTGCCAGCAGTTGGACAGGGATTAGCAATCAGCCCCAGCATTTT.

There are many counts of this clonotype. J is TRBJ1-2 and V is TRBV7-9, with 9 bases that match TRBD1. The CDR3 is made up of 14 amino acids. V trimming: 5 bases; J trimming: 6 bases; junction bases outside the gene matches: 7. Germline-derived CDR1 and CDR2 are SEHNR and FQNEAQ (reference sequence). CDR3: CASSTGQGRNGYTF. CDR3 coding DNA: TGTGCCAGCAGCACGGGACAGGGAAGGAATGGCTACACCTTC.

This clonotype came up a few times. The chain employs TRBV19 and TRBJ1-2; D unresolved. The CDR3 is made up of 13 amino acids. Looked up from germline, CDR1 is LNHDA and CDR2 is SQIVND (reference sequence). V was trimmed by 4 bases and J by 4 bases, leaving 10 bases between them. The CDR3 loop is CASSTQTSYGYTF. The CDR3 nucleotides are TGTGCCAGTAGTACACAGACCTCCTATGGCTACACCTTC.

This clonotype was observed a few times. CDR3 sequence (DNA): TGTGCCAGCTCACCAGTCCCCTCACGCTCCTATAATTCACCCCTCCACTTT. Translated: CASSPVPSRSYNSPLHF. The chain is built from TRBV18 and TRBJ1-6; no reliable D call. CDR1 and CDR2 (germline): KGHSH, LQKENI. The ends were cut back, 2 bases at V and 0 bases at J, with 11 bases in the middle. The CDR3 covers 17 residues. The full variable domain, its missing parts supplied by reference TRBV18 and TRBJ1-6, is NAGVMQNPRHLVRRRGQEARLRCSPMKGHSHVYWYRQLPEEGLKFMVYLQKENIIDESGMPKERFSAEFPKEGPSILRIQQVVRGDSAAYFCASSPVPSRSYNSPLHFGNGTRLTVT.

This clonotype was detected ten times or more. The rearrangement joins TRBV20-1 to TRBJ2-7; 8 positions match TRBD1. Trimming took 6 bases from V and 4 from J; bases not matched to a gene: 8. The CDR3 is made up of 13 amino acids. Germline CDR1 reads DFQATT; CDR2 reads SNEGSKA (reference sequence). The CDR3 protein is CSAPGTGLYEQYF. CDR3 DNA: TGCAGTGCCCCCGGGACAGGACTTTACGAGCAGTACTTC.

This clonotype appeared many times. The CDR3 DNA reads TGTGCCAGCAGCCAAGCCGGGACAGGCCACGAGCAGTACTTC. It translates to CASSQAGTGHEQYF. The chain has TRBV3-1 and TRBJ2-7; 8 positions match TRBD1. This CDR3 spans 14 amino acids. Per germline, CDR1 LGHDT and CDR2 YNNKEL (reference sequence). The J segment lost 5 bases and the V segment lost 1 base, leaving 4 bases of the junction unmatched.

This chain links TRBV9 with TRBJ1-1; 7 bases match TRBD1. Germline V gives CDR1 SGDLS, CDR2 YYNGEE. V was clipped by 0 bases and J by 1 base; unmatched bases: 3. The CDR3 runs to 15 residues. CDR3 region: CASSVGDSGNTEAFF. The CDR3 region has the DNA TGTGCCAGCAGCGTAGGGGACAGTGGGAACACTGAAGCTTTCTTT.

This clonotype was seen many times. This chain connects TRBV6-1 to TRBJ2-5; D unclear. The germline V gene has CDR1 MNHNS and CDR2 SASEGT. The V end lost 1 base, the J end lost 5 bases, and 5 bases lay between the germline ends. CDR3 length: 12 amino acids. CDR3 bases: TGTGCCAGCAGTGAAGGAGTGGAGACCCAGTACTTC. It specifies CASSEGVETQYF.

This clonotype showed up many times. The V call is TRBV7-9, the J call TRBJ1-5; 11 bases are a match to TRBD1. The length of the CDR3 is 15 residues. Germline V gives CDR1 SEHNR, CDR2 FQNEAQ (reference sequence). V lost 5 bases to trimming and J lost 6 bases; unmatched junction nucleotides: 6. CDR3 nucleotides: TGTGCCAGCAGCGGGGACAGGGGGGGGAGTCAGCCCCAGCATTTT. This codes for CASSGDRGGSQPQHF.

This clonotype was seen repeatedly, ten times or more. The chain links TRBV12-3 or TRBV12-4 to TRBJ1-1; 7 nucleotides line up with TRBD1. The CDR3 is made up of 13 amino acids. V trimming: 3 bases; J trimming: 8 bases; junction bases outside the gene matches: 6. Here the CDR3 DNA reads TGTGCCAGCAGTTTTGGTCAGGGGGTAGAAGCTTTCTTT. Translated: CASSFGQGVEAFF.

Notes on this clonotype: A much larger clone lies a single base off, so this may be a read error. J is TRBJ2-5 and V is TRBV29-1; D is possibly TRBD1 (5 bases). V lost 4 bases and J lost 5, with 14 bases in between. The CDR3 contains 13 residues. From germline, CDR1 is SQVTM and CDR2 ANQGSEA. For the CDR3, the DNA is TGCAGCGTTGCGGTCCGGTCAGGGGAGACCCAGTACTTC. Translated, it gives CSVAVRSGETQYF.

This chain joins TRBV6-1 and TRBJ1-2; 7 bases line up with TRBD1. V shed 8 bases and J 4 bases; nucleotides not matched to a gene: 7. Germline CDR1 MNHNS, CDR2 SASEGT. CDR3 length equals 13 residues. The CDR3: CASRDSQLYGYTF. For the CDR3, the DNA is TGTGCCAGCCGGGACAGCCAACTCTATGGCTACACCTTC.